These 12 T cell receptor beta chains were sequenced from one sample in a study of blood T cell repertoires in COVID-19. The table came from immunoSEQ multiplex PCR; TCRdb's copy has only in-frame clones and leaves some out. The sample lists hundreds of thousands of clones; about 89% were seen once. The sequencing input was peripheral blood. The source is a man aged 35 to 55 with acute or convalescent COVID-19.

The chain is built from TRBV2 and TRBJ1-3; D gene uncertain. This CDR3 region has 13 residues. The V gene lost 2 bases and the J gene lost 4 bases, with 6 bases spanning the gap. Germline CDR1 reads SNHLY; CDR2 reads FYNNEI. The DNA for the CDR3 is TGTGCCAGCAGTGAAATTAGAGGAAACACCATATATTTT. Residues: CASSEIRGNTIYF.

This rearrangement joins TRBV19 to TRBJ1-2, with 9 bases identical to TRBD1. From germline, CDR1 is LNHDA and CDR2 SQIVND (reference sequence). The length of the CDR3 is 13 residues. V dropped 4 bases and J dropped 4; count of bases not matched to a gene: 1. The CDR3 protein is CASSNRGPYGYTF. The CDR3 DNA reads TGTGCCAGTAGTAACAGGGGGCCCTATGGCTACACCTTC.

The rearrangement joins TRBV28 to TRBJ1-1; the D gene is possibly TRBD1 (5 bases). CDR3 length: 15 residues. V was trimmed by 4 bases and J by 1 base, leaving 13 bases between them. Germline-derived CDR1 and CDR2 are MDHEN and SYDVKM. The CDR3 coding sequence is TGTGCCAGCAGTTCCCATTTTCAGGGGAACACTGAAGCTTTCTTT. It codes for CASSSHFQGNTEAFF.

The rearrangement uses TRBV2 and TRBJ1-6; a weak D match, TRBD1 (5 bases). V was cut by 4 bases and J by 5 bases, with 12 bases left in between. The CDR3 extends over 15 amino acids. The germline V gene has CDR1 SNHLY and CDR2 FYNNEI. In DNA, the CDR3 is TGTGCCAGCAGTGTATTTCAGGGAAATAATTCACCCCTCCACTTT. It translates to CASSVFQGNNSPLHF.

This clone was observed once. The V gene is TRBV5-6, the J gene TRBJ2-3; TRBD2 is a possible D gene (6 bases). Trimming removed 3 bases from V and 3 bases from J, with 17 bases in between. The CDR3 length is 16 residues. In germline, CDR1 is SGHDT, CDR2 YYEEEE. The CDR3 loop reads CASSSRPGDSTDTQYF. Written as DNA, the CDR3 is TGTGCCAGCAGCTCCCGTCCGGGGGACTCGACAGATACGCAGTATTTT.

The chain is built from TRBV19 and TRBJ2-4; D perhaps matches TRBD2 (6 bases). In germline, CDR1 is LNHDA, CDR2 SQIVND (reference sequence). Deletions cut 4 bases from V and 6 bases from J, with 16 bases between. The CDR3 is 15 amino acids. CDR3 amino acids: CASSRLLEGGNIQYF. DNA of the CDR3: TGTGCCAGTAGTAGACTCCTGGAGGGCGGAAACATTCAGTACTTC.

CDR3 DNA: TGTGCCAGCATTGGGACAGAAAAGGCTGAAGCTTTCTTT. Translated, it gives CASIGTEKAEAFF. The chain joins TRBV2 to TRBJ1-1; 7 bases are shared with TRBD1. CDR3 length equals 13 residues. Germline V gene sequence: CDR1 SNHLY, CDR2 FYNNEI. J gave up 6 bases and V 7 bases, and 8 bases lay outside the gene matches.

The gene calls are TRBV9 and TRBJ2-3, with D possibly being TRBD2 (6 bases). CDR1 and CDR2 from the germline V gene are SGDLS and YYNGEE. The length of the CDR3 is 16 residues. The V gene lost 3 bases and the J gene lost 1 base, with 15 bases spanning the gap. The CDR3 region is CASSALGSGGTDTQYF. The CDR3 DNA reads TGTGCCAGCAGCGCTCTTGGGTCGGGGGGCACAGATACGCAGTATTTT. Full variable domain (outside the CDR3, taken from reference TRBV9 and TRBJ2-3): DSGVTQTPKHLITATGQRVTLRCSPRSGDLSVYWYQQSLDQGLQFLIQYYNGEERAKGNILERFSAQQFPDLHSELNLSSLELGDSALYFCASSALGSGGTDTQYFGPGTRLTVL.

This sequence joins TRBV9 and TRBJ1-1, with a possible D match to TRBD1 (5 bases). Germline CDR1 and CDR2: SGDLS and YYNGEE. V lost 4 bases and J lost 1, with 17 bases in between. There are 16 residues in the CDR3. This chain's CDR3 is CASSPHSWGGNTEAFF. The DNA for the CDR3 is TGTGCCAGCAGCCCTCACTCCTGGGGGGGGAACACTGAAGCTTTCTTT.

The chain has TRBV5-1 and TRBJ1-3; unclear D gene. The CDR3 totals 15 residues. The V end lost 4 bases, the J end lost 0 bases, and 11 bases lay between the germline ends. From germline, CDR1 is SGHRS and CDR2 YFSETQ. CDR3 DNA sequence: TGCGCCAGCAGCCTTACATCTAGCTCTGGAAACACCATATATTTT. This sequence encodes CASSLTSSSGNTIYF.

The chain combines TRBV11-3 with TRBJ1-1; 7 bases line up with TRBD1. This CDR3 comprises 13 residues. CDR1 is SGHNT and CDR2 is YENEEA in the germline V gene. V lost 1 base, J lost 8 bases, and 4 bases stayed unmatched. DNA for the CDR3: TGTGCCAGCAGCTTAGCTATGACAGGGGAAGCTTTCTTT. Translation gives CASSLAMTGEAFF.

This clone has only one observation. The genes are TRBV7-9 and TRBJ2-2; 7 nucleotides line up with TRBD2. Losses at the gene ends were 3 bases for V and 0 bases for J; bases not matched to a gene: 10. CDR3 length: 18 residues. CDR1 and CDR2 from the germline V gene are SEHNR and FQNEAQ (reference sequence). The CDR3 DNA follows: TGTGCCAGCAGCTTTGTATGGGTCGCGGGGGCGAACACCGGGGAGCTGTTTTTT. Residues: CASSFVWVAGANTGELFF.